This record concerns one TCR beta chain sequence. Its cognate antigen is unknown. TCRdb itself ran the 5' RACE reads through MiXCR, one entry per CDR3 protein. The repertoire holds 310,000 or so distinct CDR3 sequences, with roughly 8.6% as singletons. This sample is drawn from a study of identical twins. Study outcomes and limitations: Excess sharing by twins proved weaker in beta out-of-frame sequences.

Deletions cut 6 bases from V and 0 bases from J, with 13 bases between. Germline V gene sequence: CDR1 SGHDT, CDR2 YYEEEE. This CDR3 has 15 residues. This same sample was also part of a study on yellow fever vaccine responses in identical twins.

The source of this sequence is a woman under 30 in good health. The chain joins TRBV5-6 to TRBJ2-1; D ambiguous. Sequences were obtained from memory (CD45RO+) T cells sorted from blood. CDR3 bases: TGTGCCAGCACCCGGTATGAAAACTCCTACAATGAGCAGTTCTTC. This gives the protein CASTRYENSYNEQFF.